The next 26 T cell receptor beta chains were all read from a single sample in a study of blood T cell repertoires in COVID-19. Assay used: immunoSEQ multiplex PCR; TCRdb lists only in-frame clones, some missing. The sample consists of tens of thousands of clones, about 90% of them appearing once. Sequenced sample: peripheral blood. The receptors stem from a human donor in a cohort sampled during active COVID-19.

This chain uses TRBV19 with TRBJ2-6; 7 bases match TRBD2. There are 17 residues in the CDR3. Germline V gene data show CDR1 as LNHDA and CDR2 as SQIVND (reference sequence). The junction had 7 bases not matched to a gene; V was cut back by 3 bases and J by 2 bases. The CDR3 loop is CASSIPTGLAGANVLTF. The CDR3 DNA reads TGTGCCAGTAGTATTCCCACAGGACTAGCTGGGGCCAACGTCCTGACTTTC.

The J gene is TRBJ2-5, the V gene TRBV11-2; the match to TRBD2 covers 14 bases. This CDR3 spans 17 amino acids. The germline V gene encodes CDR1 SGHAT and CDR2 FQNNGV. V was pared by 0 bases and J by 4 bases, with 4 bases of the junction left unmatched. The CDR3 region is CASSLEGGTSGRETQYF. CDR3 nucleotides: TGTGCCAGCAGCTTAGAAGGGGGGACTAGCGGGAGAGAGACCCAGTACTTC.

The rearrangement links TRBV12-2 to TRBJ2-1; the table's D call TRBD2 went unverified against the DNA. TRBV12-2 is annotated as a pseudogene. This CDR3 is built from 16 residues. DNA of the CDR3: TGTGCAAGTCGCTTCTCGACTAGCGGGGGCCCCAATGAGCAGTTCTTC. It encodes CASRFSTSGGPNEQFF.

The chain uses TRBV24-1 and TRBJ1-1; D remains unclear. The CDR3 totals 12 residues. Germline V gives CDR1 KGHDR, CDR2 SFDVKD. The V end was cut by 1 base, the J end by 7 bases, with 6 bases between. The CDR3 DNA reads as TGTGCCACCAGTGATTTCCGGGGTGAAGCTTTCTTT. Translating gives CATSDFRGEAFF.

The chain uses TRBV27 and TRBJ1-2; 8 nucleotides align to TRBD1. The V gene end was trimmed by 2 bases and the J gene end by 5 bases; junction bases not matched to a gene: 4. CDR3 length: 14 amino acids. Germline V gives CDR1 MNHEY, CDR2 SMNVEV (reference sequence). CDR3 loop: CASSLKGQEYGYTF. CDR3 in DNA: TGTGCCAGCAGTTTAAAGGGACAGGAATATGGCTACACCTTC.

V is TRBV5-1 and J is TRBJ1-1; D remains unclear. CDR1 and CDR2 from the germline V gene are SGHRS and YFSETQ. This CDR3 has 15 amino acids. Between the trimmed V and J ends, which lost 1 base and 4 bases, there was a span of 14 bases. The CDR3 DNA follows: TGCGCCAGCAGCTTGAGTATCGGGAATCCCACTGAAGCTTTCTTT. It specifies CASSLSIGNPTEAFF.

The gene calls are TRBV5-6 and TRBJ1-2; D remains ambiguous. In germline, CDR1 is SGHDT, CDR2 YYEEEE. The V gene lost 6 bases and the J gene lost 2 bases, with 14 bases spanning the gap. The CDR3 contains 14 residues. The CDR3 DNA reads as TGTGCCAGCATCCTTTTACGAAGCAACTATGGCTACACCTTC. Its protein is CASILLRSNYGYTF.

The gene calls are TRBV5-1 and TRBJ1-4; D is ambiguous. The V end was cut by 0 bases, the J end by 0 bases, with 3 bases between. Germline values: CDR1 SGHRS, CDR2 YFSETQ. This CDR3 contains 14 residues. In nucleotides, the CDR3 is TGCGCCAGCAGCTTGGCGGCAACTAATGAAAAACTGTTTTTT. Its translation is CASSLAATNEKLFF.

The rearrangement uses TRBV6-6 and TRBJ1-1, with D unresolved. The CDR3 totals 11 residues. The V gene lost 9 bases and the J gene lost 4 bases, with 9 bases spanning the gap. Germline V gene lookup returns CDR1 MNHNY and CDR2 SVGAGI (reference sequence). CDR3 sequence: CASSGGTEAFF. The CDR3 DNA sequence: TGTGCCAGTAGCGGTGGCACTGAAGCTTTCTTT.

Comment on this clone: Compared with germline, one end of the junction differs, possibly owing to a read error. The rearrangement uses TRBV7-2 and TRBJ1-2, with D perhaps matching TRBD1 (6 bases). This CDR3 has 13 residues. CDR1 and CDR2 from the germline V gene are SGHTA and FQGNSA. In DNA form, the CDR3 reads TGTGCCAGCAGCCGCCGGGACAAGGAAGGCCCTGTCTTC. Translated, it gives CASSRRDKEGPVF.

The chain carries TRBV2 and TRBJ1-6, with 9 bases aligning to TRBD1. The germline V gene has CDR1 SNHLY and CDR2 FYNNEI. After removal of 6 bases from V and 9 bases from J, the junction contained 12 bases not matched to a gene. The CDR3 contains 16 residues. CDR3 in amino acids: CASRTPGQGRTSPLHF. The CDR3 DNA reads as TGTGCCAGCAGGACTCCGGGACAGGGACGAACTTCACCCCTCCACTTT.

This clone turned up a few times. The chain joins TRBV9 to TRBJ2-3; D might be TRBD2 (6 bases). Looked up from germline, CDR1 is SGDLS and CDR2 is YYNGEE. Trimming pared 0 bases from V and 7 bases from J, leaving 15 bases between. The CDR3 spans 15 residues. CDR3 sequence (DNA): TGTGCCAGCAGCGTAGATGCGGAGCGGGTAAATACGCAGTATTTT. Protein: CASSVDAERVNTQYF.

This clone was found a few times. The chain uses TRBV6-2 or TRBV6-3 and TRBJ2-7; 7 bases are a match to TRBD1. V lost 6 bases and J lost 6; bases outside the gene matches: 11. This CDR3 is 14 amino acids long. Germline CDR1 and CDR2: MNHEY and SVGEGT. The CDR3 is CASSEQGPRSEQYF. The CDR3 DNA reads as TGTGCCAGCAGCGAACAGGGGCCGAGGTCCGAGCAGTACTTC.

The chain combines TRBV15 with TRBJ2-5, with a possible D match to TRBD2 (6 bases). The CDR3 is 16 residues long. Trimming took 0 bases from V and 4 from J, leaving 15 bases between them. Per the germline V gene, CDR1 is LNHNV and CDR2 is YYDKDF (reference sequence). CDR3 sequence reads: CATSRDYGGVGETQYF. CDR3 in DNA: TGTGCCACCAGCAGAGATTATGGCGGGGTAGGAGAGACCCAGTACTTC.

V is TRBV19 and J is TRBJ2-2; D not resolved. There are 14 residues in the CDR3. Germline CDR1 and CDR2: LNHDA and SQIVND (reference sequence). The V gene lost 0 bases and the J gene lost 4 bases, with 6 bases spanning the gap. For the CDR3, the DNA is TGTGCCAGTAGTATAGATCATTTCACCGGGGAGCTGTTTTTT. It specifies CASSIDHFTGELFF.

The V call is TRBV4-1, the J call TRBJ2-7, with D uncertain. The CDR3 extends over 14 amino acids. Germline values: CDR1 MGHRA, CDR2 YSYEKL. Trimming left V 1 base short and J 3 bases short, with 10 bases between. The CDR3 region is CASSQAYLLYEQYF. CDR3 sequence (DNA): TGCGCCAGCAGCCAAGCCTACCTCCTCTACGAGCAGTACTTC.

This clone was observed a handful of times. The V gene is TRBV6-5, the J gene TRBJ1-1; D is uncertain. V was cut by 2 bases and J by 4 bases, with 11 bases left in between. The CDR3 has 14 residues. CDR1 is MNHEY and CDR2 is SVGAGI in the germline V gene. The CDR3 sequence is CASSYRTSGTEAFF. In DNA form, the CDR3 reads TGTGCCAGCAGTTACCGCACATCGGGCACTGAAGCTTTCTTT.

The chain links TRBV7-3 to TRBJ2-2, with 7 bases matching TRBD2. V lost 6 bases and J lost 3; bases outside the gene matches: 7. This CDR3 comprises 15 residues. The V gene's germline CDR1 is SGHTA and CDR2 FQGTGA. The CDR3 is CASRTQGGDTGELFF. CDR3 DNA: TGTGCCAGCAGGACCCAGGGAGGGGACACCGGGGAGCTGTTTTTT. The full variable domain, with the rest looked up from reference TRBV7-3 and TRBJ2-2, is GAGVSQTPSNKVTEKGKYVELRCDPISGHTALYWYRQSLGQGPEFLIYFQGTGAADDSGLPNDRFFAVRPEGSVSTLKIQRTERGDSAVYLCASRTQGGDTGELFFGEGSRLTVL.

J is TRBJ1-6 and V is TRBV7-8, with D perhaps TRBD1 (6 bases). The CDR3 loop spans 15 amino acids. CDR1 and CDR2 (germline): SGHVS, FQNEAQ. The V end was cut by 1 base, the J end by 7 bases, with 11 bases between. The CDR3 nucleotides are TGTGCCAGCAGCTTAGACACAGGGACGAATTCACCCCTCCACTTT. Translating gives CASSLDTGTNSPLHF. The full variable domain, in which reference TRBV7-8 and TRBJ1-6 provide the parts outside the CDR3, is GAGVSQSPRYKVAKRGQDVALRCDPISGHVSLFWYQQALGQGPEFLTYFQNEAQLDKSGLPSDRFFAERPEGSVSTLKIQRTQQEDSAVYLCASSLDTGTNSPLHFGNGTRLTVT.

The chain employs TRBV5-1 and TRBJ2-2; D not certain. The CDR3 contains 13 residues. V lost 1 base, J lost 7 bases, and 8 bases lay in between. Germline loops: CDR1 SGHRS, CDR2 YFSETQ. This CDR3 is CASSLIPGGELFF. In nucleotides, the CDR3 is TGCGCCAGCAGCTTGATACCAGGCGGGGAGCTGTTTTTT.

This clone was seen only a few times. The gene calls are TRBV10-2 and TRBJ2-1; TRBD1 is a possible D gene (5 bases). The V gene lost 2 bases and the J gene lost 8 bases, with 10 bases spanning the gap. The CDR3 runs to 13 residues. Germline CDR1 WSHSY, CDR2 SAAADI. Here the CDR3 DNA reads TGCGCCAGCAGTGAGAGGACAAAAGATGAGCAGTTCTTC. The encoded protein is CASSERTKDEQFF.

The chain has TRBV18 and TRBJ1-3; possible D gene TRBD1, 5 bases. Trimming left V 0 bases short and J 3 bases short, with 12 bases between. CDR1 KGHSH and CDR2 LQKENI come from the germline V gene. The CDR3 spans 16 residues. The CDR3 nucleotides read TGTGCCAGCTCACCACCTCCCAGGGAAAGTGGAAACACCATATATTTT. It is translated as CASSPPPRESGNTIYF.

Worth noting for this clone: The germline gene is not matched at one end of the junction; a read error may be the cause. This chain connects TRBV29-1 to TRBJ2-5; 10 bases align to TRBD1. CDR3 length: 12 amino acids. Germline values: CDR1 SQVTM, CDR2 ANQGSEA. The CDR3 nucleotides read TGCAGCGTTGAATTTCGGACAGGGGGGTTCGACTTC. Protein: CSVEFRTGGFDF. Drawing the rest from reference TRBV29-1 and TRBJ2-5, the complete variable domain is SAVISQKPSRDICQRGTSLTIQCQVDSQVTMMFWYRQQPGQSLTLIATANQGSEATYESGFVIDKFPISRPNLTFSTLTVSNMSPEDSSIYLCSVEFRTGGFDFGPGTRLLVL.

The CDR3 DNA is TGCGCCAGCTTTGAGGCGTACAATGAGCAGTTCTTC. Amino acid sequence: CASFEAYNEQFF. V is TRBV5-1 and J is TRBJ2-1, with D uncertain. The V gene's germline CDR1 is SGHRS and CDR2 YFSETQ. V dropped 7 bases and J dropped 4 bases, with 9 bases sitting between them. There are 12 residues in the CDR3.

This rearrangement joins TRBV3-1 (or the pseudogene TRBV3-2) to TRBJ2-4; the match to TRBD2 covers 8 bases. The trim removed 5 bases at V and 2 bases at J, leaving 5 bases unmatched. This CDR3 spans 15 amino acids. CDR1 is LGHDT, CDR2 YNNKEL, per germline (reference sequence). CDR3 amino acids: CASSSAGATKNIQYF. CDR3 nucleotides: TGTGCCAGCAGCTCAGCGGGGGCGACCAAAAACATTCAGTACTTC.

The rearrangement joins TRBV30 to TRBJ1-5, with D tentatively TRBD1 (5 bases). The CDR3 is 14 amino acids. The ends were cut back, 0 bases at V and 2 bases at J, with 8 bases in the middle. Germline V gene data show CDR1 as GTSNPN and CDR2 as SVGIG (reference sequence). DNA of the CDR3: TGTGCCTGGAGTGTATCGGGGGGCAATCAGCCCCAGCATTTT. Translated, it gives CAWSVSGGNQPQHF.